The clone carrying this T cell receptor (beta chain) has ten or more counts. The data originate from a study of neurological immune-mediated disorders. Via MiXCR, TCRdb re-called the 5' RACE reads, giving one row per CDR3 protein. The repertoire includes tens of thousands of distinct CDR3 sequences, 9.5% to 13% of them detected once, and around a tenth sits in the top ten. Documented time point: longitudinal time-point 1 (baseline). V trimming: 4 bases; J trimming: 0 bases; junction bases outside the gene matches: 7. Germline CDR1 is SGHTA and CDR2 is FQGTGA. This CDR3 contains 16 residues. Sequencing input: PBMCs. The chain uses TRBV7-3 and TRBJ2-3, with 7 bases lining up with TRBD1. The TCR originated in a man in his thirties or forties in good health. DNA of the CDR3: TGTGCCAGCAGCTCCGGGACAGCCGCTAGCACAGATACGCAGTATTTT. The encoded protein is CASSSGTAASTDTQYF.